These 6 T cell receptor beta chains share one sample of origin, sequenced in a study of graft-versus-host responses after intestinal transplantation. These receptors' antigens are unknown. The method was immunoSEQ multiplex PCR; TCRdb's version includes in-frame clones alone and lacks a portion of them. The sample has about 120,000 clones, around 90% seen once; the top ten hold approximately 0.25%. The input for sequencing was unstimulated CD4+ T cells sorted from spleen or lymph node cells, taken before transplant. The receptors come from a human donor who was the organ donor for an intestinal transplant.

The rearrangement uses TRBV7-2 and TRBJ1-3; tentative D call: TRBD1 (6 bases). Germline CDR1 and CDR2: SGHTA and FQGNSA. The CDR3 sequence is 15 residues long. Trimming stripped 8 bases from V and 2 bases from J, with 16 bases between. The CDR3 nucleotides are TGTGCCAGCCCTACGGAGGGGGGGACTGGAAACACCATATATTTT. The encoded protein is CASPTEGGTGNTIYF. The variable domain in full, with the rest retrieved from reference TRBV7-2 and TRBJ1-3, is GAGVSQSPSNKVTEKGKDVELRCDPISGHTALYWYRQSLGQGLEFLIYFQGNSAPDKSGLPSDRFSAERTGGSVSTLTIQRTQQEDSAVYLCASPTEGGTGNTIYFGEGSWLTVV.

V gene TRBV14 combines with J gene TRBJ2-5, with D unresolved. The J call is in doubt because the DNA end fits TRBJ2-7 better. This CDR3 contains 13 residues. Germline V gives CDR1 SGHDN, CDR2 FVKESK. This CDR3 is CASSQELVGEQYF. The CDR3 DNA sequence: TGTGCCAGCAGCCAAGAGCTAGTAGGCGAGCAGTACTTC.

The V and J genes are TRBV9 and TRBJ2-3; 7 bases align to TRBD1. V trimming: 3 bases; J trimming: 9 bases; junction bases outside the gene matches: 7. Germline V lookup: CDR1 SGDLS, CDR2 YYNGEE. The CDR3 covers 13 residues. The CDR3, as DNA: TGTGCCAGCAGCGACGGACAGGAAGCCACGCAGTATTTT. Amino acids: CASSDGQEATQYF. The full variable domain, in which reference TRBV9 and TRBJ2-3 provide the parts outside the CDR3, is DSGVTQTPKHLITATGQRVTLRCSPRSGDLSVYWYQQSLDQGLQFLIQYYNGEERAKGNILERFSAQQFPDLHSELNLSSLELGDSALYFCASSDGQEATQYFGPGTRLTVL.

CDR3 coding DNA: TGTGCCAGCAGCTTCAGGGCCGGGGAGCTGTTTTTT. As protein: CASSFRAGELFF. The rearrangement links TRBV7-2 to TRBJ2-2; a weak D match, TRBD1 (5 bases). This CDR3 comprises 12 residues. V was shortened by 3 bases and J by 6 bases, with 5 bases between the two germline ends. Looked up from germline, CDR1 is SGHTA and CDR2 is FQGNSA.

The CDR3 region is CASRAGQGTDTQYF. The CDR3 DNA reads TGCGCCAGCAGAGCGGGACAGGGGACAGATACGCAGTATTTT. V and J are TRBV5-1 and TRBJ2-3, with TRBD1 identical over 10 bases. CDR3 length equals 14 residues. Germline V gene lookup returns CDR1 SGHRS and CDR2 YFSETQ. V dropped 5 bases and J dropped 3; count of bases not matched to a gene: 3. Full variable domain (missing parts from reference TRBV5-1 and TRBJ2-3): KAGVTQTPRYLIKTRGQQVTLSCSPISGHRSVSWYQQTPGQGLQFLFEYFSETQRNKGNFPGRFSGRQFSNSRSEMNVSTLELGDSALYLCASRAGQGTDTQYFGPGTRLTVL.

The rearrangement links TRBV19 to TRBJ1-5; no clear D gene. This CDR3 is 14 amino acids long. The V gene's germline CDR1 is LNHDA and CDR2 SQIVND (reference sequence). Between the trimmed V and J ends, which lost 3 bases and 7 bases, there was a span of 13 bases. CDR3 sequence reads: CASSIDSGHQPQHF. The CDR3 DNA is TGTGCCAGTAGTATTGATTCCGGTCACCAGCCCCAGCATTTT. The whole variable domain, filled in from reference TRBV19 and TRBJ1-5, reads DGGITQSPKYLFRKEGQNVTLSCEQNLNHDAMYWYRQDPGQGLRLIYYSQIVNDFQKGDIAEGYSVSREKKESFPLTVTSAQKNPTAFYLCASSIDSGHQPQHFGDGTRLSIL.